This T cell receptor (beta chain) was observed in a study of blood T cell repertoires in COVID-19. Study-level background: Sites across the United States, Italy and Spain contributed samples from acute and convalescent COVID-19. Sources were T cells, B-cell-depleted T cells, or PBMCs; the material itself was cDNA or gDNA.

Looked up from germline, CDR1 is SEHNR and CDR2 is FQNEAQ (reference sequence). Trimming cost V 5 bases and J 3 bases; bases outside gene matches: 3. There are 14 residues in the CDR3. Original methodology: Reference gene primers were amplified, and this amplification served to estimate nucleated cell counts. TCRdb's table, derived via immunoSEQ multiplex PCR, lists solely in-frame clones and lacks some. Clone size and V and J calls were adopted from that table, with D and trimming inferred from the DNA. The data contain 150,000 to 200,000 clones, about 83% of them seen just once; the ten biggest clones take up about 15%.

The rearrangement links TRBV7-9 to TRBJ2-1; 8 nucleotides agree with TRBD2. The source of this sequence is a woman older than 75 with acute or convalescent COVID-19. The sample comprised peripheral blood. The CDR3 protein is CASSLLADYNEQFF. The CDR3 DNA sequence: TGTGCCAGCAGCCTACTAGCGGACTACAATGAGCAGTTCTTC.